The subject of this entry is one T cell receptor (beta chain). What it recognizes is unknown. V lost 0 bases to trimming and J lost 5 bases, with 20 bases between them. The CDR3 is 17 amino acids. Germline CDR1 reads LGHNA; CDR2 reads YNFKEQ. Produced via immunoSEQ multiplex PCR; TCRdb's table is partial and in-frame only. The data show about 160,000 clones, more than 85% seen once. The sample belongs to a study of lymphopenia after photon versus proton radiotherapy. Findings and caveats of the study: Oligoclonal CD8+ Temra expansion after nadir drove photon patients' diversity drop. Relative stability marked proton patients; photon patients lost diversity and naive cells.

The TCR comes from a middle-aged man with gastric cancer. V gene TRBV4-2 combines with J gene TRBJ2-7; D perhaps matches TRBD1 (7 bases). The starting material was peripheral blood, obtained from a patient treated with photon-based radiotherapy. Written as DNA, the CDR3 is TGTGCCAGCAGCCAAGACCAGACAGGGTACAGGGAGGACGAGCAGTACTTC. Protein: CASSQDQTGYREDEQYF.